The text below deals with one TCR beta chain. This record comes from a study of blood T cell repertoires in COVID-19. TCRdb's table, derived via immunoSEQ multiplex PCR, lists solely in-frame clones and lacks some. The sample comprises more than 200,000 clones, roughly 83% of which are singletons, and roughly 27% rests with the top ten. Germline CDR1 reads SEHNR; CDR2 reads FQNEAQ (reference sequence). This CDR3 has 16 residues. Trimming cost V 7 bases and J 0 bases, with 18 bases left between them. Sequences were obtained from peripheral blood. This clonotype was obtained from a man aged 40-50 years with acute or convalescent COVID-19. The chain carries TRBV7-9 and TRBJ2-5; tentative D call: TRBD2 (5 bases). CDR3 DNA sequence: TGTGCCAGCACCCCAATACTAGGACCGGACCAAGAGACCCAGTACTTC. Its translation: CASTPILGPDQETQYF.